Below, one TCR beta chain is given with its context. V lost 1 base to trimming and J lost 0 bases, with 12 bases between them. The CDR3 has 15 amino acids. Germline-derived CDR1 and CDR2 are SQVTM and ANQGSEA. The data belong to a study of control samples from healthy donors and cancer patients. Some clones are missing from TCRdb's copy, which holds only in-frame ones; the method was immunoSEQ multiplex PCR. The repertoire has roughly 170,000 clones, approximately 94% of them found once; the top ten carry about 1.4%. The sample taken for sequencing was blood. The clonotype was recovered from a woman between 18 and 29 years old in good health. The chain employs TRBV29-1 and TRBJ1-2, with a tentative D call TRBD1 (5 bases). The CDR3 reads CSVEGYGTTNYGYTF. In DNA, the CDR3 is TGCAGCGTTGAAGGTTACGGGACTACTAACTATGGCTACACCTTC.